This entry concerns a single T cell receptor beta chain. These data belong to a study of T-cell reconstitution after alpha-beta-depleted transplantation in children. As it was prepared, the TCRbeta library received unique molecular identifiers. TCRdb redid the calling of the PCR reads with MiXCR, one entry per CDR3 protein. Altogether 450,000 to 550,000 distinct CDR3 sequences are present, over 10% being singletons, with the ten largest covering approximately 15%. The receptor was isolated from a female patient aged 2 to 10 who had a stem cell transplant for aplastic anemia, so the T cells may come from the graft donor. The input for sequencing was PBMCs, mostly from graft donor cells, taken 180 days after TCRalphabeta/CD19-depleted stem cell transplant.

CDR3: CSARDILRQGSNQPQHF. In DNA, the CDR3 is TGCAGTGCTAGAGATATTTTGAGACAGGGAAGCAATCAGCCCCAGCATTTT. This sequence joins TRBV20-1 and TRBJ1-5; 7 bases line up with TRBD1. The CDR3 has 17 residues. V was pared by 0 bases and J by 1 base, with 9 bases of the junction left unmatched. Germline CDR1 is DFQATT and CDR2 is SNEGSKA (reference sequence).